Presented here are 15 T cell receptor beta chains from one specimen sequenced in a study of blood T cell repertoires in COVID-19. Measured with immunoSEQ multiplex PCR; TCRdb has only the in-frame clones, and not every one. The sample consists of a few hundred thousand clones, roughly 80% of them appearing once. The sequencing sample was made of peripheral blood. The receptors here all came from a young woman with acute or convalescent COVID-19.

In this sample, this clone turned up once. CDR3 coding DNA: TGTGCCAGCAGTCGAGGGACTAGCGGGAGTAACGAGCAGTACTTC. It encodes CASSRGTSGSNEQYF. V and J are TRBV6-5 and TRBJ2-7; the match to TRBD2 covers 14 bases. In germline, CDR1 is MNHEY, CDR2 SVGAGI. The ends lost 5 bases at V and 5 bases at J; junction bases unmatched: 5. CDR3 length equals 15 residues.

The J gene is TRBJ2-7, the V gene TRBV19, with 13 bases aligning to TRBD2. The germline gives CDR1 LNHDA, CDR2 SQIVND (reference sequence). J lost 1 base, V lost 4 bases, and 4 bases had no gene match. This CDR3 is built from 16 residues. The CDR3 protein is CASSTKGLAGSYEQYF. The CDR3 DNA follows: TGTGCCAGTAGTACAAAGGGACTAGCGGGATCCTACGAGCAGTACTTC.

In DNA form, the CDR3 reads TGTGCCAGCAGTGTGTCGGCAGGTCAGCAAGAGACCCAGTACTTC. It encodes CASSVSAGQQETQYF. This chain connects TRBV2 to TRBJ2-5; D unclear. Germline CDR1 SNHLY, CDR2 FYNNEI. This CDR3 has 15 residues. V lost 4 bases and J lost 2, with 14 bases in between.

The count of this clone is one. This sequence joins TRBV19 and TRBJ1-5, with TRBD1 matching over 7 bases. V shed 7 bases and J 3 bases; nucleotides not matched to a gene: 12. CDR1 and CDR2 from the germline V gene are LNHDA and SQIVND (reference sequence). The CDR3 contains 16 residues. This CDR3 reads CASTWEEGAINQPQHF. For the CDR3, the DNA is TGTGCCAGTACCTGGGAGGAGGGGGCAATCAATCAGCCCCAGCATTTT.

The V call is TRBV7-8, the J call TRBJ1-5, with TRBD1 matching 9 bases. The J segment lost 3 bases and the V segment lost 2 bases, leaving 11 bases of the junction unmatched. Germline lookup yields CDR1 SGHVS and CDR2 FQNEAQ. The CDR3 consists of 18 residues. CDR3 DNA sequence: TGTGCCAGCAGCTTAAACACCGGGACAGGGACGCTCAATCAGCCCCAGCATTTT. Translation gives CASSLNTGTGTLNQPQHF.

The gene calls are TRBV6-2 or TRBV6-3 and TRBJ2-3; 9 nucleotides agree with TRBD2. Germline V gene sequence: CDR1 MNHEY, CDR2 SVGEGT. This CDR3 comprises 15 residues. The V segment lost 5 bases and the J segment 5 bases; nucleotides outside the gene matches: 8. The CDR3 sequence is CASSDSGSRRDTQYF. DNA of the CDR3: TGTGCCAGCAGTGATAGCGGGAGTAGGAGAGATACGCAGTATTTT.

The CDR3 protein is CASSQDTLAGEQFF. In DNA form, the CDR3 reads TGCGCCAGCAGCCAAGATACCCTAGCGGGCGAGCAGTTCTTC. The J gene is TRBJ2-1, the V gene TRBV4-1; TRBD2 agrees at 8 bases. The germline V gene encodes CDR1 MGHRA and CDR2 YSYEKL. The CDR3 spans 14 residues. J lost 10 bases, V lost 0 bases, and 5 bases had no gene match.

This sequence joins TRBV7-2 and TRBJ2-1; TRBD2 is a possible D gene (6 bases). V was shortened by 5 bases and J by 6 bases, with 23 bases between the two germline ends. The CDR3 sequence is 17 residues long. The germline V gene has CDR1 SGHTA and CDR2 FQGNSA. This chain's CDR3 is CASSPSTSPLLPNEQFF. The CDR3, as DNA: TGTGCCAGCAGCCCTAGTACTAGCCCTTTACTTCCCAATGAGCAGTTCTTC.

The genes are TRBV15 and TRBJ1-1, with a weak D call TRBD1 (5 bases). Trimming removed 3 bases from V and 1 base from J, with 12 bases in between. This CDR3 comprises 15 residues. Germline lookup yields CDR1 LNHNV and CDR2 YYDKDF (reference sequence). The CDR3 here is CATSRDTPKNTEAFF. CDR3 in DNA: TGTGCCACCAGCAGGGACACCCCGAAGAACACTGAAGCTTTCTTT.

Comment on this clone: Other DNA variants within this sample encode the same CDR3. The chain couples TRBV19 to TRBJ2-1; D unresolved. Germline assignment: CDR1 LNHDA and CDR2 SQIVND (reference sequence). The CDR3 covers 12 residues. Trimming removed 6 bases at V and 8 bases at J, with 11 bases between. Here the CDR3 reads CASSIRVDEQFF. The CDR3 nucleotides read TGTGCCAGTAGCATTAGAGTCGATGAGCAGTTCTTC.

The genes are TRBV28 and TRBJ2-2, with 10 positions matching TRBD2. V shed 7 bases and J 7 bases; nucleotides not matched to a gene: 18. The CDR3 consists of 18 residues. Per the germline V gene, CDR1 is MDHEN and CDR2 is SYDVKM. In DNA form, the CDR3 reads TGTGCCAGCAAAAATCAAAGGTGGCTAGCGGGAGAGTTCGGGGAGCTGTTTTTT. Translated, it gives CASKNQRWLAGEFGELFF.

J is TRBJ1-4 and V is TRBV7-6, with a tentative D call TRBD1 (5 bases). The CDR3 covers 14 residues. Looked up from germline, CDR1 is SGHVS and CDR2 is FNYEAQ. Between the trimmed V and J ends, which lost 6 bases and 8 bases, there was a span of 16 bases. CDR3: CASSQTDLKEKLFF. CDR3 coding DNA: TGTGCCAGCAGTCAGACAGACCTTAAGGAAAAACTGTTTTTT. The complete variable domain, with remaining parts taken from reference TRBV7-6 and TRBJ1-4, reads GAGVSQSPRYKVTKRGQDVALRCDPISGHVSLYWYRQALGQGPEFLTYFNYEAQQDKSGLPNDRFSAERPEGSISTLTIQRTEQRDSAMYRCASSQTDLKEKLFFGSGTQLSVL.

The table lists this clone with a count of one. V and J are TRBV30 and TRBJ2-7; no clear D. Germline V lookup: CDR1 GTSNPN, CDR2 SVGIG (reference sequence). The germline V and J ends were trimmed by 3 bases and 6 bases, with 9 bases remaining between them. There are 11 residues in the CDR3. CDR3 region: CAWSEVLEQYF. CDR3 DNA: TGTGCCTGGAGCGAGGTTCTCGAGCAGTACTTC. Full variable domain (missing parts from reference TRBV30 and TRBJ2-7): SQTIHQWPATLVQPVGSPLSLECTVEGTSNPNLYWYRQAAGRGLQLLFYSVGIGQISSEVPQNLSASRPQDRQFILSSKKLLLSDSGFYLCAWSEVLEQYFGPGTRLTVT.

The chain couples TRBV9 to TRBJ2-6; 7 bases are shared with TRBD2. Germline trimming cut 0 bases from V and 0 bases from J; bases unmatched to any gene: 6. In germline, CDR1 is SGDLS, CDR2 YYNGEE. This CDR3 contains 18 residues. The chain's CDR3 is CASSVVPAGSSGANVLTF. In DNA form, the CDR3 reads TGTGCCAGCAGCGTAGTCCCAGCGGGGAGCTCTGGGGCCAACGTCCTGACTTTC.

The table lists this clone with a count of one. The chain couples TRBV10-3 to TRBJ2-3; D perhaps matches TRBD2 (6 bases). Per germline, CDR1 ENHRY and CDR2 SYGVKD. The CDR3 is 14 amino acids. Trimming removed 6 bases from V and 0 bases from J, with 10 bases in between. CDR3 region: CAIRSGRSTDTQYF. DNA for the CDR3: TGTGCCATCAGGAGCGGGCGGAGCACAGATACGCAGTATTTT.